A selection of T cell receptor beta chains follows, all from one sample in a study of patients and donors after allogeneic stem cell transplantation. One entry per CDR3 protein, called by TCRdb with MiXCR from the RT-PCR reads. This table has 110,000 or so distinct CDR3 sequences, 35% appearing once. Sequenced: blood, either unsorted or a sorted T cell fraction (not recorded which). These receptors came from a human donor who was either an allogeneic HSCT recipient or a stem cell or donor lymphocyte infusion donor (not recorded which). It is not recorded whose cells these are; they may come from a transplant donor. Both conserved end residues are trimmed from each CDR3.

11 TRBJ1-2 TRBV28 ASSHSPDYGYT
15 TRBJ2-3 TRBV12-3/TRBV12-4 ASSLARSMSSTDTQY
13 TRBJ2-1 TRBV9 ASSVDPLLRDEQF
14 TRBJ2-1 TRBV7-9 ASSSPSGGDRNEQF
10 TRBJ1-1 TRBV18 ASSNGYTEAF
14 TRBJ1-1 TRBV7-9 ASSLSYRGLNTEAF
12 TRBJ2-7 TRBV20-1 SARDIVASYEQY
10 TRBJ2-1 TRBV20-1 SAREGNNEQF
13 TRBJ2-3 TRBV7-2 ASSLGQPSTDTQY
9 TRBJ1-2 TRBV12-3/TRBV12-4 ASSLGNGYT
10 TRBJ1-2 TRBV20-1 SAPTINYGYT
13 TRBJ1-1 TRBV19 ASSIWGTGDTEAF
13 TRBJ2-5 TRBV5-1 ASSLALAGGETQY
11 TRBJ2-7 TRBV12-3/TRBV12-4 ASSLRDSYEQY
12 TRBJ2-1 TRBV20-1 SAAGGIAYNEQF
12 TRBJ2-7 TRBV28 ASGARTVSREQY
13 TRBJ1-3 TRBV12-3/TRBV12-4 ASSSRIRTGNTIY
13 TRBJ2-1 TRBV12-3/TRBV12-4 ASSFALGGYNEQF
14 TRBJ1-1 TRBV21-1 ASRLPCGTEDTEAF
11 TRBJ2-5 TRBV12-5 ASSSTGEETQY
12 TRBJ2-4 TRBV6-6 ASRTLGGQGIQY
10 TRBJ1-1 TRBV20-1 SARGVDTEAF